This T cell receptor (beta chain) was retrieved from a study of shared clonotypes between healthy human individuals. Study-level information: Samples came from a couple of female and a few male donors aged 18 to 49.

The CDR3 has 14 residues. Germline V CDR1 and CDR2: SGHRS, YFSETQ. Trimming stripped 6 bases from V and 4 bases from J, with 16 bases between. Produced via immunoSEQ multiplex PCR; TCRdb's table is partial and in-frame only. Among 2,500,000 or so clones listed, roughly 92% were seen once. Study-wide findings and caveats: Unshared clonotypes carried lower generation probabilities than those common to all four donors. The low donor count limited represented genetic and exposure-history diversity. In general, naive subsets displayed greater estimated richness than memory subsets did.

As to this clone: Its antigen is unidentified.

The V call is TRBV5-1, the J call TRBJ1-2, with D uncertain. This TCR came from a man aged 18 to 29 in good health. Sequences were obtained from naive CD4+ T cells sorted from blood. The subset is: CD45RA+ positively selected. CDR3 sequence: CASTLSSYSYGYTF. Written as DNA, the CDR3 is TGCGCCAGCACCCTGTCGAGTTACTCCTATGGCTACACCTTC.